Presented here are 32 T cell receptor beta chains from one specimen sequenced in a study of Ad26.COV2.S vaccination and SARS-CoV-2 variants. The protocol was immunoSEQ multiplex PCR, while the TCRdb copy is restricted to in-frame clones and leaves out a portion. This sample yields fewer than 400,000 clones, of which roughly 80% are seen a single time; 2% to 2.5% belongs to the top ten. Regarding treatment: around 19 received Ad26.COV2.S at low or high dose, single or two shots; about five received placebo; per-sample allocation not given. All samples were drawn on day 63, counting from the first vaccine or placebo injection. Sequenced material: peripheral blood, taken in a trial of Ad26.COV2.S vaccine versus placebo. Source of these receptors: a person aged 18-65 years who received the Ad26.COV2.S COVID-19 vaccine or a placebo.

This chain joins TRBV2 and TRBJ1-5; TRBD1 is a possible D gene (5 bases). Trimming removed 2 bases from V and 7 bases from J, with 9 bases in between. Germline loops: CDR1 SNHLY, CDR2 FYNNEI. The CDR3 runs 13 residues. CDR3 amino acids: CASSEQGDQPQHF. CDR3 nucleotides: TGTGCCAGCAGTGAACAGGGAGACCAGCCCCAGCATTTT. Drawing the rest from reference TRBV2 and TRBJ1-5, the complete variable domain is EPEVTQTPSHQVTQMGQEVILRCVPISNHLYFYWYRQILGQKVEFLVSFYNNEISEKSEIFDDQFSVERPDGSNFTLKIRSTKLEDSAMYFCASSEQGDQPQHFGDGTRLSIL.

This clone was seen only a few times. The gene calls are TRBV9 and TRBJ1-6; no definite D call. The CDR3 consists of 14 residues. Germline V lookup: CDR1 SGDLS, CDR2 YYNGEE. The V gene lost 4 bases and the J gene lost 0 bases, with 5 bases spanning the gap. Here the CDR3 DNA reads TGTGCCAGCAGCCCGAGCTCCTATAATTCACCCCTCCACTTT. This sequence encodes CASSPSSYNSPLHF.

This clone has only one observation. The rearrangement joins TRBV9 to TRBJ2-7; possible D gene TRBD2, 5 bases. The CDR3 extends over 13 amino acids. CDR1 SGDLS and CDR2 YYNGEE come from the germline V gene. Trimming took 4 bases from V and 3 from J, leaving 11 bases between them. CDR3 DNA: TGTGCCAGCAGCCCCCGGAGCGGCTACGAGCAGTACTTC. Its protein product is CASSPRSGYEQYF. The full variable domain, completed using reference TRBV9 and TRBJ2-7, is DSGVTQTPKHLITATGQRVTLRCSPRSGDLSVYWYQQSLDQGLQFLIQYYNGEERAKGNILERFSAQQFPDLHSELNLSSLELGDSALYFCASSPRSGYEQYFGPGTRLTVT.

The chain uses TRBV7-3 and TRBJ2-5, with 10 bases identical to TRBD2. Germline lookup yields CDR1 SGHTA and CDR2 FQGTGA. J gave up 7 bases and V 2 bases, and 4 bases lay outside the gene matches. The CDR3 has 14 residues. CDR3 amino acids: CASSLEPSGGTQYF. CDR3 DNA: TGTGCCAGCAGCTTAGAGCCTAGCGGGGGGACCCAGTACTTC.

This clone appeared a few times. The genes are TRBV5-1 and TRBJ1-3; the D gene is possibly TRBD1 (5 bases). The CDR3 length is 16 residues. CDR1 and CDR2 from the germline V gene are SGHRS and YFSETQ. Trimming shortened V by 0 bases and J by 0 bases, and 10 bases separated the two germline ends. The DNA of the CDR3 is TGCGCCAGCAGCTTGGTTCAGGGCAACTCTGGAAACACCATATATTTT. It specifies CASSLVQGNSGNTIYF.

J is TRBJ2-5 and V is TRBV28; D possibly corresponds to TRBD1 (6 bases). The CDR3 length is 15 residues. CDR1 and CDR2 (germline): MDHEN, SYDVKM. V dropped 3 bases and J dropped 5 bases, with 16 bases sitting between them. The CDR3 region has the DNA TGTGCCAGCAGTTTCAGGGGCGCAAGAGGGGAGACCCAGTACTTC. Its translation: CASSFRGARGETQYF.

The V gene is TRBV5-4, the J gene TRBJ1-4; the match to TRBD1 covers 8 bases. With 0 bases clipped from V and 3 bases from J, the junction kept 7 bases outside the gene matches. CDR1 is SGHNT, CDR2 YYREEE, per germline (reference sequence). The length of the CDR3 is 17 residues. The CDR3 DNA follows: TGTGCCAGCAGCTTGGTAGGACAGGGACGGGCTAATGAAAAACTGTTTTTT. Amino acid sequence: CASSLVGQGRANEKLFF.

The chain recombines TRBV5-1 with TRBJ1-5; possibly TRBD1 for D (5 bases). The CDR3 sequence is 15 residues long. Germline V gene lookup returns CDR1 SGHRS and CDR2 YFSETQ. Trimming cost V 4 bases and J 3 bases, with 14 bases left between them. The CDR3 DNA sequence: TGCGCCAGCAGCCCCACTCCAGGGTCCAATCAGCCCCAGCATTTT. This gives the protein CASSPTPGSNQPQHF.

The chain employs TRBV5-4 and TRBJ2-5, with D possibly being TRBD2 (6 bases). The CDR3 is 12 residues long. Trimming left V 4 bases short and J 4 bases short, with 8 bases between. Germline V gene data show CDR1 as SGHNT and CDR2 as YYREEE (reference sequence). The CDR3 bases are TGTGCCAGCAGCGCGGGACGAGAGACCCAGTACTTC. It translates to CASSAGRETQYF.

V gene TRBV7-9 combines with J gene TRBJ2-5; D possibly matches TRBD1 or TRBD2 (5 bases each). The ends were cut back, 1 base at V and 3 bases at J, with 6 bases in the middle. This CDR3 has 13 residues. Germline loops: CDR1 SEHNR, CDR2 FQNEAQ (reference sequence). The CDR3 DNA is TGTGCCAGCAGCTTAGGAGGGGAAGAGACCCAGTACTTC. Its protein is CASSLGGEETQYF.

The genes are TRBV7-9 and TRBJ2-7, with TRBD1 matching over 7 bases. Germline V gives CDR1 SEHNR, CDR2 FQNEAQ (reference sequence). The CDR3 totals 13 residues. J gave up 3 bases and V 6 bases, and 5 bases lay outside the gene matches. In DNA form, the CDR3 reads TGTGCCAGCAGTCGGGACAGCTACTACGAGCAGTACTTC. Its translation is CASSRDSYYEQYF.

This clone was counted between two and nine times. CDR3 region: CAISGQDSYEQYF. The CDR3 bases are TGTGCCATCAGTGGACAGGATTCCTACGAGCAGTACTTC. The gene calls are TRBV10-3 and TRBJ2-7; D might be TRBD1 (6 bases). Germline CDR1 is ENHRY and CDR2 is SYGVKD. V was cut by 4 bases and J by 1 base, with 8 bases left in between. This CDR3 spans 13 amino acids.

The chain combines TRBV19 with TRBJ2-2; 12 nucleotides align to TRBD2. CDR1 is LNHDA and CDR2 is SQIVND in the germline V gene (reference sequence). V shed 6 bases and J 2 bases; nucleotides not matched to a gene: 7. This CDR3 spans 17 amino acids. In DNA form, the CDR3 reads TGTGCCAGTAGGGGGACTAGCGGGTTCGAAAACACCGGGGAGCTGTTTTTT. This translates into CASRGTSGFENTGELFF. Supplemented by reference TRBV19 and TRBJ2-2, the full variable domain reads DGGITQSPKYLFRKEGQNVTLSCEQNLNHDAMYWYRQDPGQGLRLIYYSQIVNDFQKGDIAEGYSVSREKKESFPLTVTSAQKNPTAFYLCASRGTSGFENTGELFFGEGSRLTVL.

This clone was detected only a few times. The genes are TRBV7-3 and TRBJ2-1; 10 nucleotides agree with TRBD2. This CDR3 region has 16 residues. Germline CDR1 reads SGHTA; CDR2 reads FQGTGA. Trimming removed 5 bases from V and 4 bases from J; junction bases left unmatched: 8. Here the CDR3 reads CASSPFTSGAYNEQFF. CDR3 DNA: TGTGCCAGCAGCCCCTTTACTAGCGGGGCTTACAATGAGCAGTTCTTC.

The chain is built from TRBV5-5 and TRBJ2-7; D uncertain. Germline CDR1 is SGHKS and CDR2 is YYEKEE (reference sequence). This CDR3 contains 15 residues. The V gene lost 0 bases and the J gene lost 2 bases, with 12 bases spanning the gap. In DNA form, the CDR3 reads TGTGCCAGCAGCTTGGTCACATCTTCAGCCTACGAGCAGTACTTC. It specifies CASSLVTSSAYEQYF.

The V gene is TRBV11-2, the J gene TRBJ1-2; D is ambiguous. The V and J ends lost 2 bases and 1 base respectively, with 11 bases between them. Germline V gene sequence: CDR1 SGHAT, CDR2 FQNNGV. This CDR3 is 15 amino acids long. CDR3 sequence reads: CASSLLRVLNYGYTF. DNA of the CDR3: TGTGCCAGCAGCTTACTCCGGGTTCTTAACTATGGCTACACCTTC.

The chain employs TRBV24-1 and TRBJ1-2; D gene uncertain. Trimming removed 4 bases from V and 5 bases from J, with 10 bases in between. The CDR3 is 13 residues long. From germline, CDR1 is KGHDR and CDR2 SFDVKD. CDR3 in amino acids: CATSDSVAYGYTF. CDR3 sequence (DNA): TGTGCCACCAGTGACTCAGTAGCTTATGGCTACACCTTC.

In the case of this clone: This CDR3 is also generated by other DNA sequences in the sample. The rearrangement uses TRBV11-3 and TRBJ2-1; 11 nucleotides align to TRBD1. The CDR3 totals 15 residues. The V gene end was trimmed by 6 bases and the J gene end by 2 bases; junction bases not matched to a gene: 3. CDR1 is SGHNT, CDR2 YENEEA, per germline. The CDR3 bases are TGTGCCAGCAGTCCGGGACAGGGGGCCTACAATGAGCAGTTCTTC. Translation gives CASSPGQGAYNEQFF.

This clone was recorded once. This rearrangement joins TRBV29-1 to TRBJ2-7, with D possibly being TRBD1 or TRBD2 (5 bases each). CDR3 length equals 15 residues. The germline V gene encodes CDR1 SQVTM and CDR2 ANQGSEA. Trimming removed 5 bases at V and 6 bases at J, with 23 bases between. CDR3 protein: CSVRPAAGGLSEQYF. CDR3 nucleotides: TGCAGCGTTCGTCCAGCGGCTGGGGGTTTGAGCGAGCAGTACTTC.

The gene calls are TRBV7-2 and TRBJ1-5; D is unresolved. CDR1 and CDR2 (germline): SGHTA, FQGNSA. The V and J ends lost 1 base and 9 bases respectively, with 10 bases between them. This CDR3 comprises 13 residues. The CDR3 DNA reads TGTGCCAGCAGCTTAGTTCGGGATGGGCCCCAGCATTTT. As protein: CASSLVRDGPQHF.

In its sample, this clone was seen once. The V call is TRBV20-1, the J call TRBJ1-1; possibly TRBD1 for D (5 bases). From germline, CDR1 is DFQATT and CDR2 SNEGSKA (reference sequence). CDR3 length equals 11 residues. Trimming stripped 5 bases from V and 7 bases from J, with 11 bases between. The CDR3 loop is CSAEPGNEAFF. The CDR3 DNA reads as TGCAGTGCTGAACCAGGGAATGAAGCTTTCTTT.

This chain links TRBV30 with TRBJ2-3, with D possibly being TRBD1 or TRBD2 (5 bases each). The CDR3 is made up of 14 amino acids. Germline lookup yields CDR1 GTSNPN and CDR2 SVGIG (reference sequence). Trimming shortened V by 5 bases and J by 2 bases, and 14 bases separated the two germline ends. The CDR3 nucleotides read TGTGCCTGGGGTAGGGACCGAATCACAGATACGCAGTATTTT. Its translation is CAWGRDRITDTQYF.

On this clone: Here the CDR3 omits its conserved ending phenylalanine or tryptophan, so a read error is the likely source. The DNA is omitted, as the CDR3 cannot be located on it reliably, and the CDR3 follows TCRdb's listing. The rearrangement joins TRBV4-1 to TRBJ1-2. Termini included, the CDR3 measures 13 amino acids. Germline V gene lookup returns CDR1 MGHRA and CDR2 YSYEKL. CDR3 region: CASSQDRARPTTL.

The chain combines TRBV2 with TRBJ2-5; 8 bases map to TRBD2. CDR1 SNHLY and CDR2 FYNNEI come from the germline V gene. Unmatched junction bases numbered 3, after V lost 5 bases and J lost 1 base. The CDR3 has 14 residues. CDR3 bases: TGTGCCAGCAGTACCCGGGGGGGCCAAGAGACCCAGTACTTC. Translation gives CASSTRGGQETQYF.

The J gene is TRBJ2-1, the V gene TRBV7-2, with 8 nucleotides matching TRBD2. This CDR3 contains 14 residues. The V and J ends lost 5 bases and 9 bases, in that order; junction bases with no gene match: 9. From germline, CDR1 is SGHTA and CDR2 FQGNSA. The CDR3 here is CASSGTSHSGEQFF. In nucleotides, the CDR3 is TGTGCCAGCAGCGGGACTAGTCATTCTGGTGAGCAGTTCTTC.

V gene TRBV28 combines with J gene TRBJ1-2, with TRBD1 identical over 10 bases. The CDR3 has 13 residues. J was trimmed by 7 bases and V by 6 bases; bases with no gene match: 5. Germline CDR1 is MDHEN and CDR2 is SYDVKM. CDR3 DNA: TGTGCCAGCAGCCCCGGGACAGGGGCTGGCTACACCTTC. It codes for CASSPGTGAGYTF.

The J gene is TRBJ2-1, the V gene TRBV9; D not certain. The length of the CDR3 is 15 residues. The germline V and J ends were trimmed by 0 bases and 8 bases, with 15 bases remaining between them. Germline V gene sequence: CDR1 SGDLS, CDR2 YYNGEE. CDR3 DNA sequence: TGTGCCAGCAGCGTAGGGACGTTCCCTGGCGATGAGCAGTTCTTC. This codes for CASSVGTFPGDEQFF.

This clone occurred once. The V and J genes are TRBV5-1 and TRBJ1-2, with 7 positions matching TRBD1. V trimming: 0 bases; J trimming: 4 bases; junction bases outside the gene matches: 9. The germline V gene encodes CDR1 SGHRS and CDR2 YFSETQ. The CDR3 is made up of 16 amino acids. The DNA for the CDR3 is TGCGCCAGCAGCTTGGCCAGGCCAGGGGGTGTCTATGGCTACACCTTC. It specifies CASSLARPGGVYGYTF.

The genes are TRBV28 and TRBJ1-5; TRBD1 might be the D (5 bases). V gave up 6 bases and J gave up 7 bases, with 16 bases separating them. Germline CDR1 is MDHEN and CDR2 is SYDVKM. The length of the CDR3 is 14 residues. The CDR3 loop reads CASSAWRGGQPQHF. The CDR3 coding sequence is TGTGCCAGCAGCGCTTGGAGGGGCGGACAGCCCCAGCATTTT.

CDR3 bases: TGTGCCAGCAGCCAAGCCCTCGGGGGTTTCGCCGGGGAGCTGTTTTTT. This translates into CASSQALGGFAGELFF. The V and J genes are TRBV3-1 (or the pseudogene TRBV3-2) and TRBJ2-2, with D maybe TRBD2 (6 bases). This CDR3 is built from 16 residues. V lost 1 base and J 6 bases, leaving 15 bases between the germline ends. Germline V lookup: CDR1 LGHDT, CDR2 YNNKEL (reference sequence).

J is TRBJ1-3 and V is TRBV2; D remains unclear. V lost 5 bases and J 0 bases, leaving 14 bases between the germline ends. CDR1 and CDR2 from the germline V gene are SNHLY and FYNNEI. This CDR3 is 16 amino acids long. This chain's CDR3 is CASSSRRVSSGNTIYF. For the CDR3, the DNA is TGTGCCAGCAGTTCTAGACGGGTTAGCTCTGGAAACACCATATATTTT.

This rearrangement joins TRBV19 to TRBJ2-1; TRBD2 is a possible D gene (6 bases). Germline CDR1 is LNHDA and CDR2 is SQIVND (reference sequence). V lost 5 bases and J lost 2, with 10 bases in between. This CDR3 comprises 14 residues. The CDR3 loop reads CASSVTGAYNEQFF. The CDR3 DNA reads TGTGCCAGTAGTGTAACGGGGGCCTACAATGAGCAGTTCTTC.